This T cell receptor beta chain was observed in a study of blood T cell repertoires in COVID-19. About the study: T cells, B-cell-depleted T cells, or PBMCs provided the cDNA or gDNA that served as material.

The cohort comprised adults aged about 18 to 100 years residing in 20 to 25 US areas. Cohort 3 recovery required two negative PCRs, clearance, or symptom resolution. Repertoires were generated with immunoSEQ multiplex PCR, while TCRdb's copy carries only in-frame clones and drops some. This sample has 150,000 to 250,000 clones, with 80% to 85% found just once. With 7 bases removed from V and 2 bases from J, the gap between germline ends came to 14 bases. The V gene's germline CDR1 is MDHEN and CDR2 SYDVKM. The CDR3 contains 14 residues. V and J are TRBV28 and TRBJ2-5; the D gene is possibly TRBD2 (6 bases). Sequenced sample: PBMCs or T cells enriched from blood (not recorded which). The TCR was taken from a middle-aged man who had recovered from COVID-19. CDR3 sequence reads: CASTGVQRQETQYF. CDR3 in DNA: TGTGCCAGCACGGGAGTTCAAAGACAAGAGACCCAGTACTTC. The entire variable domain, with the rest obtained from reference TRBV28 and TRBJ2-5, is as follows: DVKVTQSSRYLVKRTGEKVFLECVQDMDHENMFWYRQDPGLGLRLIYFSYDVKMKEKGDIPEGYSVSREKKERFSLILESASTNQTSMYLCASTGVQRQETQYFGPGTRLLVL.